The source of this TCR beta chain is a study of blood T cells in healthy people across ages. Study conclusions and caveats: Whereas aged donors had fewer naive CD4+ cells, long-lived donors had more of them and higher diversity.

The CDR3 is 17 residues long. V lost 4 bases and J lost 1; bases outside the gene matches: 10. Germline CDR1 and CDR2: SGHDN and FVKESK. Sample-barcoded 5' priming and a J-beta primer mix drove a second PCR of roughly 7 to 11 cycles. TCRdb called the 5' RACE reads again in MiXCR, with one record for every CDR3 protein. The profile shows some 780,000 distinct CDR3 sequences, around 50% of them singletons. About this clonotype itself: Its antigen is as yet unknown.

V and J are TRBV14 and TRBJ1-1; 9 positions match TRBD1. This TCR was recovered from a man aged 35 to 55 in good health. The material sequenced was blood. The CDR3 sequence: CASSLLAGTGTNTEAFF. The CDR3 region has the DNA TGTGCCAGCAGCCTATTAGCCGGGACAGGGACGAACACTGAAGCTTTCTTT.